What follows are 9 T cell receptor beta chains derived from one specimen sequenced in a study of PD-L1 blockade in urothelial cancer. Profiling relied on immunoSEQ multiplex PCR, and the TCRdb table lists in-frame clones only, not all of them. The sample holds fewer than 40,000 clones, around 90% seen once. Sample: PBMCs, taken around atezolizumab (anti-PD-L1) treatment. The receptors originated from a man in his 70s with urothelial cancer.

The gene calls are TRBV7-9 and TRBJ2-1; 9 nucleotides agree with TRBD1. Germline V CDR1 and CDR2: SEHNR, FQNEAQ (reference sequence). V lost 5 bases to trimming and J lost 6 bases; unmatched junction nucleotides: 11. CDR3 length: 16 residues. DNA of the CDR3: TGTGCCAGCAGCCCGACCACGGGACAGGGAACCAATGAGCAGTTCTTC. Encoded protein: CASSPTTGQGTNEQFF. Full variable domain (missing parts from reference TRBV7-9 and TRBJ2-1): DTGVSQNPRHKITKRGQNVTFRCDPISEHNRLYWYRQTLGQGPEFLTYFQNEAQLEKSRLLSDRFSAERPKGSFSTLEIQRTEQGDSAMYLCASSPTTGQGTNEQFFGPGTRLTVL.

The genes are TRBV7-2 and TRBJ2-1; 15 nucleotides line up with TRBD2. Germline CDR1 is SGHTA and CDR2 is FQGNSA. CDR3 size: 17 residues. The trim removed 7 bases at V and 7 bases at J, leaving 11 bases unmatched. The CDR3 loop reads CASNPRGTSGGFNEQFF. In nucleotides, the CDR3 is TGTGCCAGCAACCCCCGTGGGACTAGCGGGGGGTTTAATGAGCAGTTCTTC.

The chain couples TRBV7-6 to TRBJ1-4, with D maybe TRBD1 (6 bases). Trimming left V 0 bases short and J 8 bases short, with 16 bases between. Germline-derived CDR1 and CDR2 are SGHVS and FNYEAQ. CDR3 length: 16 amino acids. Here the CDR3 reads CASSLALPGQREKLFF. The CDR3 region has the DNA TGTGCCAGCAGCTTAGCCCTTCCGGGACAACGAGAAAAACTGTTTTTT. Complete variable domain (other parts from reference TRBV7-6 and TRBJ1-4): GAGVSQSPRYKVTKRGQDVALRCDPISGHVSLYWYRQALGQGPEFLTYFNYEAQQDKSGLPNDRFSAERPEGSISTLTIQRTEQRDSAMYRCASSLALPGQREKLFFGSGTQLSVL.

The chain employs TRBV9 and TRBJ2-1, with D unresolved. The length of the CDR3 is 12 residues. The germline CDR1 and CDR2 sequences are SGDLS and YYNGEE. Deletions cut 4 bases from V and 6 bases from J, with 8 bases between. CDR3 protein: CASSPQRNEQFF. CDR3 sequence (DNA): TGTGCCAGCAGCCCCCAGCGCAATGAGCAGTTCTTC.

The CDR3 reads CASSYFRTGSGELFF. DNA for the CDR3: TGTGCCAGCAGTTACTTTCGGACAGGGTCCGGGGAGCTGTTTTTT. The chain joins TRBV6-6 to TRBJ2-2; TRBD1 aligns across 8 bases. The trim removed 1 base at V and 6 bases at J, leaving 4 bases unmatched. Germline V gene sequence: CDR1 MNHNY, CDR2 SVGAGI (reference sequence). This CDR3 region has 15 residues.

This rearrangement joins TRBV5-1 to TRBJ2-7, with 8 bases identical to TRBD2. This CDR3 is built from 14 residues. CDR1 is SGHRS, CDR2 YFSETQ, per germline. V trimming: 2 bases; J trimming: 7 bases; junction bases outside the gene matches: 8. This CDR3 is CASSLSAGAPEQYF. The CDR3 DNA sequence: TGCGCCAGCAGCTTATCAGCGGGAGCCCCTGAGCAGTACTTC.

The V gene is TRBV9, the J gene TRBJ2-6, with 10 bases that match TRBD2. This CDR3 is built from 22 residues. The junction had 19 bases not matched to a gene; V was cut back by 3 bases and J by 1 base. CDR1 is SGDLS and CDR2 is YYNGEE in the germline V gene. The CDR3 sequence is CASSESDRGLFSGRSGANVLTF. In DNA, the CDR3 is TGTGCCAGCAGCGAATCCGATAGGGGTTTGTTTAGCGGGAGGTCTGGGGCCAACGTCCTGACTTTC.

The chain recombines TRBV7-9 with TRBJ1-1; no reliable D call. V gave up 5 bases and J gave up 2 bases, with 9 bases separating them. Germline lookup yields CDR1 SEHNR and CDR2 FQNEAQ (reference sequence). The CDR3 contains 13 residues. In DNA, the CDR3 is TGTGCCAGCAGCCCAACAGTAAACACTGAAGCTTTCTTT. Its protein is CASSPTVNTEAFF.

The V and J genes are TRBV19 and TRBJ2-1; D is uncertain. The CDR3 runs to 14 residues. CDR1 is LNHDA and CDR2 is SQIVND in the germline V gene (reference sequence). V dropped 7 bases and J dropped 7 bases, with 17 bases sitting between them. The CDR3 reads CASKRTMNMNEQFF. As DNA, the CDR3 is TGTGCCAGTAAGAGAACTATGAATATGAATGAGCAGTTCTTC.